The entry below describes one T cell receptor beta chain. These data come from a study of T cell responses to AZD1222 COVID-19 vaccine. Germline assignment: CDR1 SGHTA and CDR2 FQGTGA. J gave up 0 bases and V 1 base, and 5 bases lay outside the gene matches. The CDR3 consists of 18 residues. This table comes from immunoSEQ multiplex PCR, and its TCRdb copy is limited to in-frame clones, with some not included. This table holds roughly 93,000 clones, approximately 89% found once. Sequencing was performed on peripheral blood, taken 28 days after the second AZD1222 dose. This chain links TRBV7-3 with TRBJ1-4; 10 bases map to TRBD1. The source is an adult who received the AZD1222 COVID-19 vaccine. For the CDR3, the DNA is TGTGCCAGCAGCTTAAAGGAGACAGGGGGCACAACTAATGAAAAACTGTTTTTT. Translation gives CASSLKETGGTTNEKLFF.